The clone carrying this TCR beta chain occurred a few times. This sample was included in a study of shared clonotypes between healthy human individuals. Each donor was a Caucasian adult residing in Nashville, Tennessee. Authors' processing steps: In the immunoSEQ data, sequences were junction-only and lacked quality scores, so filtering differed. TCRdb's copy holds only in-frame clones and misses some; the assay was immunoSEQ multiplex PCR. V and J calls and clone size are given by that table; D and trimming were obtained from the DNA. Of approximately 440,000 clones listed, about 74% are singletons. The CDR3 contains 16 residues. The V gene lost 2 bases and the J gene lost 0 bases, with 11 bases spanning the gap. Germline values: CDR1 GTSNPN, CDR2 SVGIG (reference sequence).

The receptor was isolated from a woman in her thirties or forties in good health. Some clones in this sample may be carry-over from other donors' samples. The chain links TRBV30 to TRBJ2-6; no definite D call. Sequencing was done on a sample of PBMCs. This CDR3 is CAWSLTGPSGANVLTF. The DNA for the CDR3 is TGTGCCTGGAGTCTCACCGGGCCCTCTGGGGCCAACGTCCTGACTTTC.